The 14 T cell receptor beta chains below come from one sample, sequenced in a study of blood T cell repertoires in COVID-19. Measured with immunoSEQ multiplex PCR; TCRdb has only the in-frame clones, and not every one. The sample contains about 150,000 clones, over 75% of which appear only once. Sequenced material: peripheral blood. These receptors were obtained from a middle-aged woman with acute or convalescent COVID-19.

V is TRBV20-1 and J is TRBJ1-2; perhaps TRBD1 as D (5 bases). This CDR3 is 14 amino acids long. The germline V gene encodes CDR1 DFQATT and CDR2 SNEGSKA (reference sequence). Trimming removed 3 bases from V and 4 bases from J, with 15 bases in between. The CDR3 DNA follows: TGCAGTGCTAGTCAGGTCAGGGTAACCTATGGCTACACCTTC. Its translation is CSASQVRVTYGYTF.

The genes are TRBV11-2 and TRBJ1-2; tentative D call: TRBD1 (5 bases). CDR3 length: 13 residues. The germline CDR1 and CDR2 sequences are SGHAT and FQNNGV. Trimming removed 5 bases at V and 8 bases at J, with 15 bases between. CDR3 protein: CASSPPGGRGYTF. The CDR3 bases are TGTGCCAGCAGCCCCCCCGGGGGACGGGGCTACACCTTC.

The chain is built from TRBV5-6 and TRBJ1-4; maybe TRBD1 (5 bases). This CDR3 comprises 15 residues. CDR1 and CDR2 (germline): SGHDT, YYEEEE. Trimming took 4 bases from V and 3 from J, leaving 13 bases between them. For the CDR3, the DNA is TGTGCCAGCAGCCAACTACTGGGGCCTAATGAAAAACTGTTTTTT. Translating gives CASSQLLGPNEKLFF. Full variable domain (remainder filled in from reference TRBV5-6 and TRBJ1-4): DAGVTQSPTHLIKTRGQQVTLRCSPKSGHDTVSWYQQALGQGPQFIFQYYEEEERQRGNFPDRFSGHQFPNYSSELNVNALLLGDSALYLCASSQLLGPNEKLFFGSGTQLSVL.

The rearrangement links TRBV11-3 to TRBJ1-2, with 8 bases identical to TRBD1. This CDR3 has 16 amino acids. V shed 0 bases and J 3 bases; nucleotides not matched to a gene: 6. In germline, CDR1 is SGHNT, CDR2 YENEEA. The CDR3 sequence is CASSLDLRQGYYGYTF. CDR3 coding DNA: TGTGCCAGCAGCTTAGATCTCCGACAGGGGTACTATGGCTACACCTTC.

This clone is a singleton in its sample. The CDR3 DNA reads as TGCGCCAGCAGCCCTTCAGGGGGCTTGAACACTGAAGCTTTCTTT. It encodes CASSPSGGLNTEAFF. The chain couples TRBV5-1 to TRBJ1-1; the match to TRBD1 covers 8 bases. CDR3 size: 15 residues. In germline, CDR1 is SGHRS, CDR2 YFSETQ. V dropped 4 bases and J dropped 0; count of bases not matched to a gene: 5.

The chain combines TRBV7-9 with TRBJ2-7; a possible D gene is TRBD2 (6 bases). The CDR3 has 15 residues. V gave up 5 bases and J gave up 1 base, with 15 bases separating them. The germline CDR1 and CDR2 sequences are SEHNR and FQNEAQ (reference sequence). The CDR3: CASSLIPGTSYEQYF. The DNA for the CDR3 is TGTGCCAGCAGCCTTATCCCCGGGACTTCCTACGAGCAGTACTTC.

The V and J genes are TRBV7-8 and TRBJ2-1; D uncertain. The CDR3 is 14 residues long. V was cut by 1 base and J by 4 bases, with 8 bases left in between. In germline, CDR1 is SGHVS, CDR2 FQNEAQ. CDR3 coding DNA: TGTGCCAGCAGCTTAGGTATAGAATACAATGAGCAGTTCTTC. Translating it yields CASSLGIEYNEQFF.

The chain is built from TRBV15 and TRBJ2-7; 8 bases align to TRBD1. The CDR3 is 16 residues long. In germline, CDR1 is LNHNV, CDR2 YYDKDF (reference sequence). With V trimmed by 0 bases and J by 3 bases, 7 bases remained unmatched. The CDR3 loop is CATSRDTNDRGYEQYF. The CDR3 DNA reads as TGTGCCACCAGCAGAGACACTAATGACAGGGGCTACGAGCAGTACTTC. Supplemented by reference TRBV15 and TRBJ2-7, the full variable domain reads DAMVIQNPRYQVTQFGKPVTLSCSQTLNHNVMYWYQQKSSQAPKLLFHYYDKDFNNEADTPDNFQSRRPNTSFCFLDIRSPGLGDTAMYLCATSRDTNDRGYEQYFGPGTRLTVT.

This chain uses TRBV7-9 with TRBJ1-1; D is ambiguous. Germline CDR1 SEHNR, CDR2 FQNEAQ (reference sequence). Trimming shortened V by 4 bases and J by 1 base, and 19 bases separated the two germline ends. The CDR3 consists of 17 residues. CDR3 sequence reads: CASSSPDGSRSNTEAFF. As DNA, the CDR3 is TGTGCCAGCAGCTCTCCGGACGGGAGCCGCTCGAACACTGAAGCTTTCTTT.

This clone has just a few counts. In DNA form, the CDR3 reads TGTGCCAGCAGTGCCCGGGACACCACTACTACTGGAAACACCATATATTTT. Translating it yields CASSARDTTTTGNTIYF. The J gene is TRBJ1-3, the V gene TRBV28; maybe TRBD1 (6 bases). Germline assignment: CDR1 MDHEN and CDR2 SYDVKM. The CDR3 has 17 residues. V was pared by 5 bases and J by 2 bases, with 19 bases between.

CDR3: CASSPQGGMYYEQYF. The CDR3 DNA reads as TGTGCCAGCAGCCCCCAGGGGGGAATGTACTACGAGCAGTACTTC. This sequence joins TRBV7-6 and TRBJ2-7, with TRBD1 as a possible D gene (7 bases). Trimming removed 5 bases at V and 3 bases at J, with 17 bases between. This CDR3 is 15 amino acids long. Germline loops: CDR1 SGHVS, CDR2 FNYEAQ.

The chain is built from TRBV29-1 and TRBJ2-7; maybe TRBD2 (5 bases). The V and J ends lost 5 bases and 6 bases respectively, with 11 bases between them. The CDR3 spans 11 residues. The germline V gene has CDR1 SQVTM and CDR2 ANQGSEA. CDR3 amino acids: CSVYIRGEQYF. The CDR3 DNA follows: TGCAGCGTTTATATTCGGGGCGAGCAGTACTTC.

The rearrangement joins TRBV6-5 to TRBJ2-3; possibly TRBD2 for D (6 bases). V gave up 5 bases and J gave up 0 bases, with 12 bases separating them. Germline CDR1 is MNHEY and CDR2 is SVGAGI. This CDR3 spans 15 amino acids. CDR3 residues: CASSRERQSTDTQYF. CDR3 coding DNA: TGTGCCAGCAGTCGGGAGAGACAAAGCACAGATACGCAGTATTTT.

The genes are TRBV7-9 and TRBJ2-1; 8 nucleotides line up with TRBD2. This CDR3 is built from 16 residues. Trimming at V came to 1 base and at J to 0 bases, leaving 2 bases not matched to a gene. Germline CDR1 is SEHNR and CDR2 is FQNEAQ (reference sequence). Written as DNA, the CDR3 is TGTGCCAGCAGCTTAGGGGGACTAGTCTCCTACAATGAGCAGTTCTTC. Translation: CASSLGGLVSYNEQFF.